One and the same sample provided the 26 T cell receptor beta chains below, sequenced in a study of blood T cell repertoires in COVID-19. Generated by immunoSEQ multiplex PCR, the TCRdb table keeps only in-frame clones and is missing some. The sample holds over 200,000 clones, around 80% seen once. Sequencing was performed on peripheral blood. The receptors derive from a man older than 75 with acute or convalescent COVID-19.

This clone occurred a few times. This chain uses TRBV30 with TRBJ1-5; no clear D. With 4 bases removed from V and 0 bases from J, the gap between germline ends came to 7 bases. This CDR3 is 13 amino acids long. Germline V gives CDR1 GTSNPN, CDR2 SVGIG (reference sequence). The CDR3 sequence: CAWNGGSNQPQHF. The CDR3 region has the DNA TGTGCCTGGAACGGTGGTAGCAATCAGCCCCAGCATTTT.

V is TRBV5-1 and J is TRBJ2-2; 8 bases are shared with TRBD2. This CDR3 is built from 16 residues. CDR1 and CDR2 (germline): SGHRS, YFSETQ. J lost 1 base, V lost 2 bases, and 4 bases had no gene match. The CDR3 is CASSFNGRGNTGELFF. In DNA, the CDR3 is TGCGCCAGCAGCTTCAACGGGAGGGGGAACACCGGGGAGCTGTTTTTT.

V gene TRBV6-1 combines with J gene TRBJ1-1; tentatively, D is TRBD1 (6 bases). The CDR3 length is 16 residues. V lost 4 bases to trimming and J lost 1 base, with 16 bases between them. Germline values: CDR1 MNHNS, CDR2 SASEGT. The CDR3: CASSAHRVASNTEAFF. In DNA, the CDR3 is TGTGCCAGCAGTGCCCACAGGGTAGCTTCGAACACTGAAGCTTTCTTT.

This clone has only one observation. The J gene is TRBJ1-1, the V gene TRBV7-2; 8 nucleotides agree with TRBD1. With V trimmed by 0 bases and J by 4 bases, 13 bases remained unmatched. Germline CDR1 and CDR2: SGHTA and FQGNSA. The CDR3 runs 18 residues. For the CDR3, the DNA is TGTGCCAGCAGCTTAGCAGGACAGGGAATGGCGGGGTTCACTGAAGCTTTCTTT. It yields the protein CASSLAGQGMAGFTEAFF.

The chain is built from TRBV19 and TRBJ2-5; possible D gene TRBD1, 6 bases. The V gene's germline CDR1 is LNHDA and CDR2 SQIVND (reference sequence). CDR3 length: 13 amino acids. V lost 4 bases and J lost 8, with 14 bases in between. CDR3 DNA: TGTGCCAGTAGTAAACAGGGTCATGGAACCCAGTACTTC. It encodes CASSKQGHGTQYF.

The chain carries TRBV24-1 and TRBJ1-2; a weak D match, TRBD1 (6 bases). V lost 3 bases and J 5 bases, leaving 9 bases between the germline ends. Looked up from germline, CDR1 is KGHDR and CDR2 is SFDVKD. The CDR3 loop spans 13 amino acids. This CDR3 reads CATSDGTFYGYTF. CDR3 in DNA: TGTGCCACCAGTGATGGGACATTTTATGGCTACACCTTC.

The rearrangement joins TRBV6-5 to TRBJ1-5; a weak D match, TRBD1 (5 bases). Trimming shortened V by 8 bases and J by 6 bases, and 8 bases separated the two germline ends. CDR1 is MNHEY and CDR2 is SVGAGI in the germline V gene. CDR3 size: 11 residues. In DNA, the CDR3 is TGTGCCAGCGGGGGGGGTCAGCCCCAGCATTTT. It yields the protein CASGGGQPQHF.

V and J are TRBV18 and TRBJ1-2, with 7 bases fitting TRBD1. The germline V gene encodes CDR1 KGHSH and CDR2 LQKENI. J gave up 4 bases and V 3 bases, and 8 bases lay outside the gene matches. The CDR3 totals 15 residues. The CDR3 spells CASSPTGVGGYGYTF. In nucleotides, the CDR3 is TGTGCCAGCTCACCTACAGGGGTTGGGGGCTATGGCTACACCTTC. Supplemented by reference TRBV18 and TRBJ1-2, the full variable domain reads NAGVMQNPRHLVRRRGQEARLRCSPMKGHSHVYWYRQLPEEGLKFMVYLQKENIIDESGMPKERFSAEFPKEGPSILRIQQVVRGDSAAYFCASSPTGVGGYGYTFGSGTRLTVV.

The chain recombines TRBV5-1 with TRBJ2-3; 8 nucleotides agree with TRBD2. Germline CDR1 is SGHRS and CDR2 is YFSETQ. This CDR3 comprises 15 residues. V gave up 0 bases and J gave up 4 bases; unmatched junction bases: 4. Here the CDR3 reads CASSLVSGNADTQYF. CDR3 coding DNA: TGCGCCAGCAGCTTGGTTAGCGGGAACGCAGATACGCAGTATTTT.

This clone was counted between two and nine times. The chain recombines TRBV5-1 with TRBJ1-4, with D possibly TRBD1 on 6 matching bases. V lost 2 bases, J lost 3 bases, and 11 bases lay in between. This CDR3 is 15 amino acids long. From germline, CDR1 is SGHRS and CDR2 YFSETQ. The CDR3 coding sequence is TGCGCCAGCAGCTTTTATCAGGGGCCTAATGAAAAACTGTTTTTT. Its protein is CASSFYQGPNEKLFF.

This clone has just a few counts. As DNA, the CDR3 is TGCGCCAGCAGTGAGAGTCTACAGCCCCAGCATTTT. Its protein is CASSESLQPQHF. The chain recombines TRBV10-1 with TRBJ1-5; D uncertain. Germline assignment: CDR1 WNHNN and CDR2 SYGVQD (reference sequence). CDR3 size: 12 residues. V was clipped by 2 bases and J by 7 bases, with 6 bases between them.

The CDR3 DNA reads as TGTGCCAGCAGCTTAGAAGCGGGAGCATACATTCAGTACTTC. Amino acid sequence: CASSLEAGAYIQYF. The chain recombines TRBV5-8 with TRBJ2-4; TRBD2 matches at 8 bases. Germline CDR1 and CDR2: SGHTS and YDEGEE. J lost 8 bases, V lost 2 bases, and 6 bases had no gene match. There are 14 residues in the CDR3.

The chain uses TRBV9 and TRBJ2-2; 11 bases line up with TRBD1. Per the germline V gene, CDR1 is SGDLS and CDR2 is YYNGEE. V trimming: 5 bases; J trimming: 4 bases; junction bases outside the gene matches: 7. The CDR3 runs to 16 residues. For the CDR3, the DNA is TGTGCCAGCAGAGCCACCGGGACAGGGGGCACCGGGGAGCTGTTTTTT. Its protein product is CASRATGTGGTGELFF.

This chain joins TRBV12-3 or TRBV12-4 and TRBJ2-6; TRBD2 is a possible D gene (5 bases). Trimming stripped 3 bases from V and 7 bases from J, with 7 bases between. The CDR3 totals 13 residues. CDR3 loop: CASSFPGANVLTF. The CDR3 coding sequence is TGTGCCAGCAGTTTCCCGGGAGCCAACGTCCTGACTTTC.

The chain carries TRBV5-1 and TRBJ2-2; D might be TRBD1 (8 bases). From germline, CDR1 is SGHRS and CDR2 YFSETQ. The V and J ends lost 3 bases and 5 bases respectively, with 14 bases between them. The CDR3 has 15 residues. CDR3 bases: TGCGCCAGCAGCTCAGACAGGGGAGGGACCGGGGAGCTGTTTTTT. Amino acid sequence: CASSSDRGGTGELFF.

The chain joins TRBV9 to TRBJ2-2, with D perhaps matching TRBD1 (5 bases). Trimming cost V 0 bases and J 5 bases, with 17 bases left between them. Germline V gene lookup returns CDR1 SGDLS and CDR2 YYNGEE. The CDR3 runs to 17 residues. CDR3 protein: CASSVEWGRTLTGELFF. The CDR3 region has the DNA TGTGCCAGCAGCGTAGAATGGGGCCGCACCCTTACCGGGGAGCTGTTTTTT.

The chain is built from TRBV24-1 and TRBJ1-5; TRBD1 agrees at 7 bases. The CDR3 length is 15 residues. V lost 4 bases, J lost 2 bases, and 4 bases stayed unmatched. CDR1 and CDR2 (germline): KGHDR, SFDVKD. CDR3 DNA: TGTGCCACCAGTGACCAAGGGACAGGCAATCAGCCCCAGCATTTT. Its translation: CATSDQGTGNQPQHF.

The rearrangement links TRBV5-1 to TRBJ2-2, with D possibly matching TRBD2 (5 bases). V was trimmed by 4 bases and J by 4 bases, leaving 14 bases between them. CDR1 and CDR2 from the germline V gene are SGHRS and YFSETQ. The CDR3 contains 15 residues. CDR3 in amino acids: CASSPRYRGTGELFF. The CDR3 region has the DNA TGCGCCAGCAGCCCCCGCTATCGGGGCACCGGGGAGCTGTTTTTT.

This clone was counted between two and nine times. The chain is built from TRBV10-3 and TRBJ2-7, with 13 bases identical to TRBD2. CDR1 ENHRY and CDR2 SYGVKD come from the germline V gene. V was pared by 6 bases and J by 12 bases, with 14 bases of the junction left unmatched. This CDR3 comprises 15 residues. The CDR3 loop is CAIRTGLAGNLAWYF. The CDR3 DNA reads TGTGCCATCAGGACGGGACTAGCGGGAAACCTAGCTTGGTACTTC.

The chain is built from TRBV6-1 and TRBJ2-7, with 12 bases identical to TRBD2. CDR1 is MNHNS and CDR2 is SASEGT in the germline V gene. Trimming removed 4 bases from V and 0 bases from J; junction bases left unmatched: 7. This CDR3 contains 17 residues. Here the CDR3 DNA reads TGTGCCAGCAGTGCAGAGACTAGCGGGAGTTTCTCCTACGAGCAGTACTTC. Amino acids: CASSAETSGSFSYEQYF.

The chain couples TRBV10-3 to TRBJ2-7, with TRBD2 identical over 10 bases. The V segment lost 8 bases and the J segment 2 bases; nucleotides outside the gene matches: 9. Looked up from germline, CDR1 is ENHRY and CDR2 is SYGVKD. There are 15 residues in the CDR3. The CDR3 region is CAIGGSGGLTYEQYF. CDR3 coding DNA: TGTGCCATCGGGGGTAGCGGGGGGCTCACCTACGAGCAGTACTTC.

V is TRBV11-2 and J is TRBJ2-7; 10 nucleotides line up with TRBD2. V lost 6 bases to trimming and J lost 0 bases; unmatched junction nucleotides: 5. The CDR3 runs to 15 residues. Germline CDR1 SGHAT, CDR2 FQNNGV. The CDR3 DNA is TGTGCCAGCAGAAGTAGCGGGGGGACCTCCTACGAGCAGTACTTC. Its translation is CASRSSGGTSYEQYF.

This clone occurred a few times. The chain combines TRBV5-1 with TRBJ2-7; TRBD2 might be the D (5 bases). The CDR3 totals 14 residues. Germline lookup yields CDR1 SGHRS and CDR2 YFSETQ. Trimming pared 0 bases from V and 2 bases from J, leaving 9 bases between. CDR3 in amino acids: CASSLDRTAYEQYF. In DNA, the CDR3 is TGCGCCAGCAGCTTGGATCGGACTGCCTACGAGCAGTACTTC.

This chain uses TRBV5-1 with TRBJ2-1, with D possibly TRBD1 on 6 matching bases. The germline CDR1 and CDR2 sequences are SGHRS and YFSETQ. CDR3 size: 15 residues. Trimming took 3 bases from V and 3 from J, leaving 13 bases between them. CDR3 sequence (DNA): TGCGCCAGCAGCTCGGATCCAGGGGACTACAATGAGCAGTTCTTC. Translating gives CASSSDPGDYNEQFF.

The chain is built from TRBV7-2 and TRBJ1-1, with 9 positions matching TRBD1. With 5 bases clipped from V and 4 bases from J, the junction kept 8 bases outside the gene matches. This CDR3 contains 15 residues. The germline V gene has CDR1 SGHTA and CDR2 FQGNSA. This CDR3 reads CASSTRTGEGTEAFF. CDR3 in DNA: TGTGCCAGCAGCACGCGGACAGGGGAGGGCACTGAAGCTTTCTTT.

The V call is TRBV7-9, the J call TRBJ1-1; a possible D gene is TRBD1 (5 bases). The CDR3 runs 13 residues. Between the trimmed V and J ends, which lost 6 bases and 4 bases, there was a span of 12 bases. Germline CDR1 and CDR2: SEHNR and FQNEAQ (reference sequence). The CDR3 spells CASRERGGTEAFF. The CDR3 DNA reads as TGTGCCAGCAGGGAAAGGGGCGGCACTGAAGCTTTCTTT.